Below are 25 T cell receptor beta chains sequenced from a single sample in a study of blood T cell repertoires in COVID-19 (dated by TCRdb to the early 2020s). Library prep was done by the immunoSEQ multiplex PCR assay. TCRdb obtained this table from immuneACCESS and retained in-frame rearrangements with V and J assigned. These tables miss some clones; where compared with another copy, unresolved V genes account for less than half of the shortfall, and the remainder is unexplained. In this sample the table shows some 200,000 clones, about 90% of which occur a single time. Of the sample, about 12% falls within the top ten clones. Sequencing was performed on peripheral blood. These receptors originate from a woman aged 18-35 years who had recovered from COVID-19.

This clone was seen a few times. CDR3 sequence reads: CASRQLAASSYEQYF. The CDR3 region has the DNA TGTGCCAGCAGGCAACTAGCTGCGAGCTCCTACGAGCAGTACTTC. The chain links TRBV2 to TRBJ2-7; possible D gene TRBD2, 6 bases. Germline values: CDR1 SNHLY, CDR2 FYNNEI. Trimming shortened V by 6 bases and J by 0 bases, and 15 bases separated the two germline ends. CDR3 length: 15 residues.

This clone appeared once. CDR3 DNA: TGTGCCAGCAGCTTAGTAGCGGGAGGGAGCACAGATACGCAGTATTTT. This codes for CASSLVAGGSTDTQYF. The chain uses TRBV7-9 and TRBJ2-3, with 11 nucleotides matching TRBD2. The trim removed 1 base at V and 0 bases at J, leaving 0 bases unmatched. The CDR3 contains 16 residues. Germline CDR1 and CDR2: SEHNR and FQNEAQ (reference sequence).

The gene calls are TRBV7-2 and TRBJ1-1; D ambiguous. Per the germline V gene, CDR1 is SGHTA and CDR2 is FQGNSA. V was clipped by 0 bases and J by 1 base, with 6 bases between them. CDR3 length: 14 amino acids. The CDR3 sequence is CASSLALGNTEAFF. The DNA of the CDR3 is TGTGCCAGCAGCTTAGCACTCGGGAACACTGAAGCTTTCTTT.

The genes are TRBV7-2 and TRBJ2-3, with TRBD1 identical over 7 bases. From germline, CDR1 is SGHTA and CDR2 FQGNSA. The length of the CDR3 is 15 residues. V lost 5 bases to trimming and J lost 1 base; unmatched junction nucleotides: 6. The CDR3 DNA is TGTGCCAGCAGCGTCAAAACAGGGGGCACAGATACGCAGTATTTT. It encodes CASSVKTGGTDTQYF.

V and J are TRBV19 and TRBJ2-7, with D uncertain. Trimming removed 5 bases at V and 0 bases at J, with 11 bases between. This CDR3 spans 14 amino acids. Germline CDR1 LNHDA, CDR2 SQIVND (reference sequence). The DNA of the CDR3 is TGTGCCAGTAGTGGCGGAACAAACTCCTACGAGCAGTACTTC. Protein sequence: CASSGGTNSYEQYF.

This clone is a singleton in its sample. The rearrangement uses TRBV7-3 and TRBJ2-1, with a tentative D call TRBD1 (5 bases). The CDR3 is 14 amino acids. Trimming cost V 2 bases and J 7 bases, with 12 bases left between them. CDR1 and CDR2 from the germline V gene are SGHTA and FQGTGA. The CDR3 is CASSLGHAENEQFF. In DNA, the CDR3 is TGTGCCAGCAGCTTAGGACACGCCGAAAATGAGCAGTTCTTC.

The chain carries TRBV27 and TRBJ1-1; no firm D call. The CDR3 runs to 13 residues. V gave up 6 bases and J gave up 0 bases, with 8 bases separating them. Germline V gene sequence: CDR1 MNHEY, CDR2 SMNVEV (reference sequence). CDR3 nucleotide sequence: TGTGCCAGCAGCCCCCTAATGAACACTGAAGCTTTCTTT. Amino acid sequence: CASSPLMNTEAFF.

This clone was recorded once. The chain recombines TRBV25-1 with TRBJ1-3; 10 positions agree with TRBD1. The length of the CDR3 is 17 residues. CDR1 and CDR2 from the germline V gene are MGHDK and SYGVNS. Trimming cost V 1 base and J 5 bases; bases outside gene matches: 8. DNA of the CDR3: TGTGCCAGCAGTGAATGGGGCGACAGGGGGCTTAGAAACACCATATATTTT. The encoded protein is CASSEWGDRGLRNTIYF.

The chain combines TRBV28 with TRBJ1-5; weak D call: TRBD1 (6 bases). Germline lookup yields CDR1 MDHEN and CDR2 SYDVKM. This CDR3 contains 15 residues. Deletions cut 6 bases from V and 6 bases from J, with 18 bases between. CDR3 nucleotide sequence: TGTGCCAGCAGACCGTACGACAGGCTGAGTCAGCCCCAGCATTTT. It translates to CASRPYDRLSQPQHF.

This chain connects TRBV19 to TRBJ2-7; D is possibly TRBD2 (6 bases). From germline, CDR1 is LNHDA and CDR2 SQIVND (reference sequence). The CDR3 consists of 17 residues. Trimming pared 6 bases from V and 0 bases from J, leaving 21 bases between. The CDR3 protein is CASSILPGLRDSYEQYF. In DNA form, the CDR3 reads TGTGCCAGTAGCATACTCCCGGGACTCAGAGACTCCTACGAGCAGTACTTC.

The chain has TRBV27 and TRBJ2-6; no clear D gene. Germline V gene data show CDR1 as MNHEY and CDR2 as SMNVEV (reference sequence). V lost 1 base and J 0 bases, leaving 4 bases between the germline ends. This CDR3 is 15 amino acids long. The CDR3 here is CASSLWSSGANVLTF. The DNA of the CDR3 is TGTGCCAGCAGTTTATGGAGCTCTGGGGCCAACGTCCTGACTTTC.

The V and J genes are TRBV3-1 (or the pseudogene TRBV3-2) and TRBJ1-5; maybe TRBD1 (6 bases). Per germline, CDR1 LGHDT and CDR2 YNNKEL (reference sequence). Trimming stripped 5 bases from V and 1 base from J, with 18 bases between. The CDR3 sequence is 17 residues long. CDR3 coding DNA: TGTGCCAGCAGCGAAAGGGGGGGGATTGGAAGCAATCAGCCCCAGCATTTT. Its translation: CASSERGGIGSNQPQHF.

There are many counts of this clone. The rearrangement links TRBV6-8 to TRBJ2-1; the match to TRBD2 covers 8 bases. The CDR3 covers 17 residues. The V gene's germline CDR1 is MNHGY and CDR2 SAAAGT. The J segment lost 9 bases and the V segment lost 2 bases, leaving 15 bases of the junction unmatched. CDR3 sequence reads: CASSYPERESMSSEQFF. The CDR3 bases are TGTGCCAGCAGTTACCCCGAGCGGGAGAGTATGAGCAGTGAGCAGTTCTTC.

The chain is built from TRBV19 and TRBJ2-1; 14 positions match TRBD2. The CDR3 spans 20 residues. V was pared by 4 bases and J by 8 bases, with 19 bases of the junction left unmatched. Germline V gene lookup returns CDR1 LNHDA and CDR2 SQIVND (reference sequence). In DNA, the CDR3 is TGTGCCAGTAGTACCTACCCGGGACTAGCGGGAGAGGGTGGCCGGTATGAGCAGTTCTTC. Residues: CASSTYPGLAGEGGRYEQFF.

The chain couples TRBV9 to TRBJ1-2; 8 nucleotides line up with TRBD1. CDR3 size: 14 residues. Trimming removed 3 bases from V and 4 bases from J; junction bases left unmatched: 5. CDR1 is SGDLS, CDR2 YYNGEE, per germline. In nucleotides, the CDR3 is TGTGCCAGCAGCGAACCTACAGGGGGCTATGGCTACACCTTC. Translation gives CASSEPTGGYGYTF.

CDR3 region: CASSELSYGYTF. The CDR3, as DNA: TGTGCCAGCAGTGAATTGAGCTATGGCTACACCTTC. The J gene is TRBJ1-2, the V gene TRBV6-1; no definite D call. V lost 2 bases, J lost 4 bases, and 5 bases lay in between. CDR3 length: 12 residues. CDR1 and CDR2 from the germline V gene are MNHNS and SASEGT.

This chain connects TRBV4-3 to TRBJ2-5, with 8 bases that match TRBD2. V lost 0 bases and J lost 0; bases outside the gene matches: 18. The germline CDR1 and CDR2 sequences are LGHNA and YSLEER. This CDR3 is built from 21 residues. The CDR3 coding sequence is TGCGCCAGCAGCCAAGATCGGTCCTTGGTTCCTAGCGGGCAGTACCAAGAGACCCAGTACTTC. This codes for CASSQDRSLVPSGQYQETQYF.

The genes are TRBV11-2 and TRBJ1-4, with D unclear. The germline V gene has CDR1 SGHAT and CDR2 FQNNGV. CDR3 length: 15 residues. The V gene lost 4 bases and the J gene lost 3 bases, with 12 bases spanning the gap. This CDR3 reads CASSSRRAANEKLFF. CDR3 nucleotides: TGTGCCAGCAGCTCCCGGCGGGCCGCTAATGAAAAACTGTTTTTT.

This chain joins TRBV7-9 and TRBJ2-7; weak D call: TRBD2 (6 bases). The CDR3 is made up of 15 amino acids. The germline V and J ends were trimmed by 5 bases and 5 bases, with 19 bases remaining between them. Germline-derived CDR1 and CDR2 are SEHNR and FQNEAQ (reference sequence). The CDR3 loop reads CASSPKTRVGNEQYF. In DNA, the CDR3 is TGTGCCAGCAGCCCAAAGACTAGGGTCGGGAACGAGCAGTACTTC.

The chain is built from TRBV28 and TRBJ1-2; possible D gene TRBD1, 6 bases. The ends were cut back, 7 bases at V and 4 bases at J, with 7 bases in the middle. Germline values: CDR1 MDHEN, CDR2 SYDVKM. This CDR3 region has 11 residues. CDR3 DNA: TGTGCCAGCAAGGACAGCTATGGCTACACCTTC. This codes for CASKDSYGYTF.

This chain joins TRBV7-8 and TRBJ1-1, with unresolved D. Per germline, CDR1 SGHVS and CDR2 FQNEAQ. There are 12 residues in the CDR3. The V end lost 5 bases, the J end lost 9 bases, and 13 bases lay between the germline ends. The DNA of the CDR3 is TGTGCCAGCAGCAGGGCGGGGAGCAAAGCTTTCTTT. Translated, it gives CASSRAGSKAFF.

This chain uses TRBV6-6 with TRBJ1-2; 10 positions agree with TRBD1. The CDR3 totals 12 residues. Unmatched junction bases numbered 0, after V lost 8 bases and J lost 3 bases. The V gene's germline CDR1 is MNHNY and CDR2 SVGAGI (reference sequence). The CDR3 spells CASGQGDYGYTF. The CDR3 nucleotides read TGTGCCAGCGGACAGGGGGACTATGGCTACACCTTC.

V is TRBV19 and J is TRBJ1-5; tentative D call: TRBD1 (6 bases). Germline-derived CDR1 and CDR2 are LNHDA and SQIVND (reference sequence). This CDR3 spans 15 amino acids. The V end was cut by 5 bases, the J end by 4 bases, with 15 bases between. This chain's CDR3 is CASSPGTRSNQPQHF. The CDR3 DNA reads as TGTGCCAGTAGTCCCGGGACAAGGTCAAATCAGCCCCAGCATTTT.

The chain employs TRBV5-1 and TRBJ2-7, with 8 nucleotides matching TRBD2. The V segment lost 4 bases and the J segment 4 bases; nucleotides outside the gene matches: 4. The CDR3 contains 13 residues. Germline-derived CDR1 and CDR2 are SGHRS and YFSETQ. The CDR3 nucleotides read TGCGCCAGCAGCCGGGAGGGAATTTACGAGCAGTACTTC. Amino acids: CASSREGIYEQYF.

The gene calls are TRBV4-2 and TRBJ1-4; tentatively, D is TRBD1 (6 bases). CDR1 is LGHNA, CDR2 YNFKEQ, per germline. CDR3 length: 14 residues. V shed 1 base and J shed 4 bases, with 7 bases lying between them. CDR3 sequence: CASSQGTDNEKLFF. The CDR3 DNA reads TGTGCCAGCAGCCAAGGGACAGATAATGAAAAACTGTTTTTT.